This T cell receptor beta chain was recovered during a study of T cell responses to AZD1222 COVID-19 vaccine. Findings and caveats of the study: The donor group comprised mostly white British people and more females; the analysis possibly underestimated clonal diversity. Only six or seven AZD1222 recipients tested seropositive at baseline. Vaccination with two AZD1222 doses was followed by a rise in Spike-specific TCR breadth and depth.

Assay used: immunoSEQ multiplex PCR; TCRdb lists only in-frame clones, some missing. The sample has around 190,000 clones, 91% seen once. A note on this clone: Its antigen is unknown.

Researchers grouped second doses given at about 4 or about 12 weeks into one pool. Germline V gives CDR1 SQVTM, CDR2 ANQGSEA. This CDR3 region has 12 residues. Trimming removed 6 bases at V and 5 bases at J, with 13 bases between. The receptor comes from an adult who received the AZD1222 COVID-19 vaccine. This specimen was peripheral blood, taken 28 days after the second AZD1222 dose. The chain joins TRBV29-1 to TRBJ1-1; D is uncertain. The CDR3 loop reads CSVQLFGTEAFF. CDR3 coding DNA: TGCAGCGTGCAACTGTTCGGGACTGAAGCTTTCTTT. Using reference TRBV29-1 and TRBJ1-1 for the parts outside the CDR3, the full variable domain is SAVISQKPSRDICQRGTSLTIQCQVDSQVTMMFWYRQQPGQSLTLIATANQGSEATYESGFVIDKFPISRPNLTFSTLTVSNMSPEDSSIYLCSVQLFGTEAFFGQGTRLTVV.